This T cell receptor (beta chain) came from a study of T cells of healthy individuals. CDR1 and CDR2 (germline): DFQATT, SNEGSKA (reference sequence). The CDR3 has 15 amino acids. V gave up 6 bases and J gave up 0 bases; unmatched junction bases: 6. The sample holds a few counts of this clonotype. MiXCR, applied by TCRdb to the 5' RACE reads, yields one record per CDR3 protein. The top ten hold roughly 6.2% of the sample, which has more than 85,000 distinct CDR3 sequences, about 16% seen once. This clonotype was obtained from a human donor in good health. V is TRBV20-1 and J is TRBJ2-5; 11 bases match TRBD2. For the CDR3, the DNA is TGCAGTGCCAGGGATAGCGGGAGGGACCAAGAGACCCAGTACTTC. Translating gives CSARDSGRDQETQYF.